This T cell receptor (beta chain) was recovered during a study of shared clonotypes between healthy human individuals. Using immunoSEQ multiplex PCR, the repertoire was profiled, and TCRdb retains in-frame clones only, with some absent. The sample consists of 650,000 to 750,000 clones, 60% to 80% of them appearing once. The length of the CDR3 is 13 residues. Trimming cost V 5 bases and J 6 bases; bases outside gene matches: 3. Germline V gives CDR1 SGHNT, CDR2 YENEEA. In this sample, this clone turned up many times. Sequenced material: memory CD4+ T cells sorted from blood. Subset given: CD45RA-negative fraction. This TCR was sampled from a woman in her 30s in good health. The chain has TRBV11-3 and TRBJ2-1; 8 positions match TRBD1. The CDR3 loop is CASSLGTGNEQFF. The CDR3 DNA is TGTGCCAGCAGCCTAGGGACAGGCAATGAGCAGTTCTTC.